This T cell receptor beta chain emerged from a study of T cell repertoires in cytomegalovirus infection. Study-wide context: Matching HLA type and CMV infection were both indicated by public TCR beta signatures. General observations from the study: Predominance within the ex vivo response was attributable to HLA-C-restricted CMV-specific TCR beta clonotypes.

TCRdb ran MiXCR on the reads and lists one entry per CDR3 protein. The sample yields roughly 990,000 distinct CDR3 sequences, around a third seen once. Germline V gives CDR1 MNHNY, CDR2 SVGAGI (reference sequence). V dropped 2 bases and J dropped 1 base, with 14 bases sitting between them. The CDR3 spans 16 residues. This clonotype was seen only a few times. Its antigen is as yet unknown. The V call is TRBV6-6, the J call TRBJ1-1, with a tentative D call TRBD1 (5 bases). The receptor was derived from a human donor in good health (CMV status not recorded). Some clones in this sample may be carry-over from other donors' samples. Sequences were derived from cultured CD8+ T cells from PBMCs, sampled from culture after CMV antigen stimulation. The CDR3 DNA reads as TGTGCCAGCAGTTACACCCCCGGGGCACGGAACACTGAAGCTTTCTTT. Amino acid sequence: CASSYTPGARNTEAFF.